This T cell receptor (beta chain) was obtained from a study of blood T cell repertoires in COVID-19. Study-wide background: COVID-19 samples collected from the United States, Italy and Spain covered acute and convalescent phases. T cells, B-cell-depleted T cells, or PBMCs provided the cDNA or gDNA that served as material.

The authors' processing: Using reference gene primer amplification, nucleated cell counts were estimated. Sequencing used immunoSEQ multiplex PCR; TCRdb keeps in-frame clones, though not all of them. That table gives V, J and clone size, and the DNA gave D and trimming. The repertoire has about 33,000 clones, 85% to 90% of them found once; the top ten carry 6.3%. The sample holds a few counts of this clone. The clonotype originates from a human donor in a cohort sampled during active COVID-19. Sample: peripheral blood.

CDR3 coding DNA: TGTGCCAGCAGCCAACAGGGGGGCGAGCAGTACTTC. Translating gives CASSQQGGEQYF. The V gene is TRBV3-1 (or the pseudogene TRBV3-2), the J gene TRBJ2-7; possible D gene TRBD1, 7 bases. Trimming pared 2 bases from V and 6 bases from J, leaving 8 bases between. The CDR3 extends over 12 amino acids. Germline CDR1 is LGHDT and CDR2 is YNNKEL (reference sequence).